The rows below give T cell receptor beta chains drawn from one sample of a study of radiation and T cells in renal cell carcinoma. Sequencing used immunoSEQ multiplex PCR; TCRdb keeps in-frame clones, though not all of them. The sample gives about 150,000 clones, roughly 87% of which show up once; roughly 13% is in the top ten. This specimen was blood, taken from a patient whose treatment included radiotherapy and nephrectomy. The receptors shown here come from a woman aged 45-60 years with renal cell carcinoma. Both conserved end residues are trimmed from each CDR3. The order of the fields is J gene, V gene, CDR3 protein.

>TRBJ2-5|TRBV5-6
ASSFVRETQY
>TRBJ2-5|TRBV5-1
ASSFTTGTQETQY
>TRBJ2-7|TRBV7-9
ASSLAKGTGSYEQY
>TRBJ1-1|TRBV4-3
ASSLGTEAF
>TRBJ2-7|TRBV9
ASSAFGTNYEQY
>TRBJ1-6|TRBV18
ASSPGPVSPLH
>TRBJ1-1|TRBV5-1
ASSSLQGSTEAF
>TRBJ2-2|TRBV7-3
ASSFRQTGELF
>TRBJ2-1|TRBV9
ASNPNRDSYNEQF
>TRBJ2-1|TRBV2
ARRQGAEQF
>TRBJ2-1|TRBV15
ATSLLAGTYNEQF
>TRBJ2-1|TRBV5-1
ASSSRQVSNEQF
>TRBJ1-3|TRBV30
ARSGGNTIY
>TRBJ1-2|TRBV4-3
ASSQDRTGGRDGYT
>TRBJ2-7|TRBV29-1
SVGDTYEQY
>TRBJ1-1|TRBV29-1
SGRTGDTEAF
>TRBJ1-5|TRBV5-8
ASNLGQGHNQPQH
>TRBJ1-1|TRBV27
ASTKPRPTSNTEAF
>TRBJ1-1|TRBV5-4
ASSNSQGVGNTEAF
>TRBJ1-1|TRBV19
ASSIGGSVVTDTEAF
>TRBJ2-2|TRBV5-1
ASSLLPQGARDTGELF
>TRBJ2-7|TRBV4-3
ASSHGQGADYEQY
>TRBJ2-7|TRBV5-1
ASSLGASTYEQY
>TRBJ2-1|TRBV6-5
ATNGGGSYNEQF